This TCR beta chain was retrieved from a study of blood T cell repertoires in COVID-19. At the level of the study: Samples representing acute and convalescent COVID-19 were sourced from the United States, Italy and Spain. PBMCs, B-cell-depleted T cells, or T cells provided the cDNA or gDNA that made up the material.

In the case of this clone: The same CDR3 arises from other DNA sequences in this sample as well.

Original methodology: From reference gene primer amplification, estimates of nucleated cell counts were derived. The protocol was immunoSEQ multiplex PCR, while the TCRdb copy is restricted to in-frame clones and leaves out a portion. V, J and clone size were drawn from that table, and D and trimming were deduced from the DNA. The profile covers approximately 400,000 clones, with 89% appearing a single time and 0.95% to 1.5% taken by the ten largest. The CDR3 extends over 14 amino acids. V lost 6 bases to trimming and J lost 3 bases; unmatched junction nucleotides: 8. Germline lookup yields CDR1 MNHEY and CDR2 SVGAGI.

Material for sequencing was peripheral blood. This chain connects TRBV6-5 to TRBJ2-7, with 7 bases identical to TRBD1. The clonotype was recovered from a middle-aged man with acute or convalescent COVID-19. This CDR3 reads CASSRDSRNYEQYF. In DNA form, the CDR3 reads TGTGCCAGCAGCCGGGACAGCCGGAACTACGAGCAGTACTTC.